These 27 T cell receptor beta chains were all obtained from the same sample, sequenced in a study of cytomegalovirus exposure and HLA in healthy donors. Use of 60 Vbeta and 13 Jbeta primers characterized the PCR. Some clones are missing from TCRdb's copy, which holds only in-frame ones; the method was immunoSEQ multiplex PCR. The sample includes around 200,000 clones. The source material was PBMCs. Receptors were obtained from a girl aged 2 to 10 in good health and CMV-seropositive.

The gene calls are TRBV18 and TRBJ2-3, with 10 bases lining up with TRBD2. The V and J ends lost 2 bases and 3 bases, in that order; junction bases with no gene match: 8. The CDR3 is 17 residues long. Germline-derived CDR1 and CDR2 are KGHSH and LQKENI. The DNA for the CDR3 is TGTGCCAGCTCACCAGTAGCCGCTAGCGGGAGTACAGATACGCAGTATTTT. Translating gives CASSPVAASGSTDTQYF. The full variable domain, in which reference TRBV18 and TRBJ2-3 provide the parts outside the CDR3, is NAGVMQNPRHLVRRRGQEARLRCSPMKGHSHVYWYRQLPEEGLKFMVYLQKENIIDESGMPKERFSAEFPKEGPSILRIQQVVRGDSAAYFCASSPVAASGSTDTQYFGPGTRLTVL.

The J gene is TRBJ1-5, the V gene TRBV5-1, with a weak D call TRBD1 (5 bases). Between the trimmed V and J ends, which lost 6 bases and 6 bases, there was a span of 16 bases. This CDR3 has 14 amino acids. The germline V gene has CDR1 SGHRS and CDR2 YFSETQ. In nucleotides, the CDR3 is TGCGCCAGCAAATTGGACATCGGGGGTCAGCCCCAGCATTTT. Amino acids: CASKLDIGGQPQHF.

This chain connects TRBV28 to TRBJ2-1, with TRBD2 identical over 9 bases. The CDR3 covers 13 residues. Trimming took 7 bases from V and 6 from J; bases not matched to a gene: 4. Germline V gene data show CDR1 as MDHEN and CDR2 as SYDVKM. CDR3 coding DNA: TGTGCCAGCAAGCGGGAGGACCTCAATGAGCAGTTCTTC. This translates into CASKREDLNEQFF.

The J gene is TRBJ2-1, the V gene TRBV6-5; D is perhaps TRBD2 (6 bases). From germline, CDR1 is MNHEY and CDR2 SVGAGI. The CDR3 sequence is 13 residues long. Trimming took off 6 bases at V and 6 bases at J, with 12 bases between the two ends. The CDR3 loop is CASSSGVGNEQFF. The CDR3 DNA reads as TGTGCCAGCAGCTCGGGAGTGGGCAATGAGCAGTTCTTC.

The chain carries TRBV18 and TRBJ1-4; D call uncertain. Germline CDR1 reads KGHSH; CDR2 reads LQKENI. The CDR3 covers 11 residues. V dropped 5 bases and J dropped 8 bases, with 6 bases sitting between them. Here the CDR3 DNA reads TGTGCCAGCTCAGCGGGGGAAAAACTGTTTTTT. Translated, it gives CASSAGEKLFF.

The chain is built from TRBV9 and TRBJ2-2; TRBD2 aligns across 13 bases. CDR3 size: 18 residues. The junction had 9 bases not matched to a gene; V was cut back by 4 bases and J by 3 bases. Germline values: CDR1 SGDLS, CDR2 YYNGEE. The CDR3 region is CASSPEGLAGSDTGELFF. The CDR3 region has the DNA TGTGCCAGCAGCCCGGAGGGACTAGCGGGATCAGACACCGGGGAGCTGTTTTTT.

The chain couples TRBV5-6 to TRBJ2-1; D is perhaps TRBD2 (5 bases). Germline V gives CDR1 SGHDT, CDR2 YYEEEE. The CDR3 sequence is 15 residues long. V was pared by 2 bases and J by 0 bases, with 9 bases between. This CDR3 reads CASSFPGSSYNEQFF. The CDR3 nucleotides are TGTGCCAGCAGCTTCCCGGGGAGCTCCTACAATGAGCAGTTCTTC.

The chain uses TRBV28 and TRBJ2-5, with TRBD2 identical over 7 bases. The germline gives CDR1 MDHEN, CDR2 SYDVKM. The V and J ends lost 2 bases and 5 bases, in that order; junction bases with no gene match: 5. The CDR3 runs to 14 residues. The DNA for the CDR3 is TGTGCCAGCAGTTTAGAGGCGGGAGTTGAGACCCAGTACTTC. This codes for CASSLEAGVETQYF.

The chain joins TRBV30 to TRBJ1-1; 9 bases align to TRBD1. The CDR3 loop spans 17 amino acids. V shed 0 bases and J 1 base; nucleotides not matched to a gene: 9. Per the germline V gene, CDR1 is GTSNPN and CDR2 is SVGIG (reference sequence). DNA of the CDR3: TGTGCCTGGAGTGTATACCCCCGGACAGGGGAGAACACTGAAGCTTTCTTT. As protein: CAWSVYPRTGENTEAFF.

The gene calls are TRBV7-9 and TRBJ2-3, with 11 bases lining up with TRBD2. J gave up 11 bases and V 6 bases, and 4 bases lay outside the gene matches. The V gene's germline CDR1 is SEHNR and CDR2 FQNEAQ (reference sequence). CDR3 length equals 12 residues. DNA for the CDR3: TGTGCCAGCAGTTACCTAGCGGGAGGGCAGTATTTT. It yields the protein CASSYLAGGQYF.

The chain employs TRBV6-1 and TRBJ2-1; unclear D gene. V dropped 11 bases and J dropped 10 bases, with 18 bases sitting between them. The CDR3 is 12 amino acids. Germline CDR1 and CDR2: MNHNS and SASEGT. The DNA of the CDR3 is TGTGCCGGATCTTCAGGTTGGTGGGAGCAGTTCTTC. It specifies CAGSSGWWEQFF.

The chain recombines TRBV18 with TRBJ1-1; 9 bases align to TRBD1. The CDR3 is 15 amino acids. With V trimmed by 8 bases and J by 1 base, 8 bases remained unmatched. The V gene's germline CDR1 is KGHSH and CDR2 LQKENI. The CDR3 region has the DNA TGTGCCAGCCATCAACAACAGGGGGCGAACACTGAAGCTTTCTTT. Encoded protein: CASHQQQGANTEAFF.

This chain joins TRBV6-5 and TRBJ2-2, with a weak D call TRBD2 (5 bases). Trimming took off 7 bases at V and 7 bases at J, with 19 bases between the two ends. The V gene's germline CDR1 is MNHEY and CDR2 SVGAGI. This CDR3 is 15 amino acids long. CDR3 residues: CASNQVWGDVGELFF. The CDR3 nucleotides read TGTGCCAGCAACCAAGTTTGGGGAGATGTCGGGGAGCTGTTTTTT.

As to this clone: Other DNA sequences of this sample code for an identical CDR3. The chain joins TRBV2 to TRBJ1-2; 7 nucleotides agree with TRBD1. J lost 0 bases, V lost 9 bases, and 4 bases had no gene match. Per the germline V gene, CDR1 is SNHLY and CDR2 is FYNNEI. The CDR3 length is 13 residues. CDR3 sequence reads: CASGTETNYGYTF. Written as DNA, the CDR3 is TGTGCCAGTGGGACAGAGACTAACTATGGCTACACCTTC.

V is TRBV7-3 and J is TRBJ2-1; D unclear. The CDR3 runs 14 residues. The ends were cut back, 4 bases at V and 8 bases at J, with 15 bases in the middle. Germline V gene sequence: CDR1 SGHTA, CDR2 FQGTGA. Here the CDR3 reads CASSSSGSADEQFF. DNA of the CDR3: TGTGCCAGCAGCTCCTCCGGAAGCGCTGATGAGCAGTTCTTC.

V usage is TRBV7-8 and J usage is TRBJ2-1, with 7 positions matching TRBD2. CDR1 is SGHVS and CDR2 is FQNEAQ in the germline V gene. Trimming at V came to 1 base and at J to 5 bases, leaving 11 bases not matched to a gene. The CDR3 is 17 amino acids. The CDR3 region has the DNA TGTGCCAGCAGCTTAGTAGTGCTGGCGGGAGAGGACAATGAGCAGTTCTTC. Its protein product is CASSLVVLAGEDNEQFF.

The rearrangement uses TRBV29-1 and TRBJ1-2; no clear D. The CDR3 is made up of 13 amino acids. Between the trimmed V and J ends, which lost 6 bases and 5 bases, there was a span of 16 bases. In germline, CDR1 is SQVTM, CDR2 ANQGSEA. The CDR3 nucleotides read TGCAGCGTGGCGGACGGGATCCTATATGGCTACACCTTC. Translated: CSVADGILYGYTF.

The chain uses TRBV27 and TRBJ2-7; D perhaps matches TRBD1 (5 bases). This CDR3 is built from 12 residues. Per the germline V gene, CDR1 is MNHEY and CDR2 is SMNVEV (reference sequence). Trimming took 5 bases from V and 7 from J, leaving 12 bases between them. CDR3 nucleotide sequence: TGTGCCAGCAGTGCCAGGGCCCAGGAGCAGTACTTC. Its protein product is CASSARAQEQYF.

The gene calls are TRBV7-6 and TRBJ2-7, with 10 bases lining up with TRBD1. J was trimmed by 4 bases and V by 5 bases; bases with no gene match: 8. CDR1 SGHVS and CDR2 FNYEAQ come from the germline V gene. The CDR3 sequence is 15 residues long. In DNA form, the CDR3 reads TGTGCCAGCAGCCAGCCCGGGACAGGGGCATACGAGCAGTACTTC. Amino acids: CASSQPGTGAYEQYF.

The chain joins TRBV11-2 to TRBJ2-2; TRBD1 matches 9 bases. The length of the CDR3 is 18 residues. V trimming: 3 bases; J trimming: 6 bases; junction bases outside the gene matches: 14. The germline V gene encodes CDR1 SGHAT and CDR2 FQNNGV. CDR3 amino acids: CASSFRDSGTGMAGELFF. The CDR3 bases are TGTGCCAGCAGCTTTAGGGACTCCGGGACAGGGATGGCCGGGGAGCTGTTTTTT.

This chain joins TRBV11-2 and TRBJ2-1, with D maybe TRBD2 (5 bases). The CDR3 has 15 amino acids. From germline, CDR1 is SGHAT and CDR2 FQNNGV. V lost 5 bases and J lost 6, with 17 bases in between. The CDR3 region is CASSLHLGVSNEQFF. The CDR3 DNA follows: TGTGCCAGCAGCCTGCACCTCGGGGTAAGCAATGAGCAGTTCTTC.

This sequence joins TRBV28 and TRBJ2-1, with TRBD2 matching over 10 bases. The CDR3 spans 15 residues. The germline V gene encodes CDR1 MDHEN and CDR2 SYDVKM. After removal of 2 bases from V and 5 bases from J, the junction contained 3 bases not matched to a gene. The CDR3 coding sequence is TGTGCCAGCAGTTTAACTAGCGGGGACGACAATGAGCAGTTCTTC. Protein: CASSLTSGDDNEQFF.

This chain uses TRBV7-2 with TRBJ1-1; 9 bases align to TRBD1. The CDR3 length is 15 residues. V gave up 5 bases and J gave up 10 bases; unmatched junction bases: 14. Germline V gives CDR1 SGHTA, CDR2 FQGNSA. In DNA form, the CDR3 reads TGTGCCAGCAGCCCCGAGACAGGGGGAGGGTTGGGAGCTTTCTTT. It encodes CASSPETGGGLGAFF.

The chain uses TRBV18 and TRBJ1-1; D remains unclear. This CDR3 has 13 amino acids. Germline V gene sequence: CDR1 KGHSH, CDR2 LQKENI. The ends were cut back, 2 bases at V and 4 bases at J, with 8 bases in the middle. The CDR3 region is CASSPWARTEAFF. The CDR3 coding sequence is TGTGCCAGCTCACCATGGGCACGCACTGAAGCTTTCTTT.

This chain connects TRBV5-1 to TRBJ2-5; unclear D gene. The CDR3 loop spans 13 amino acids. V lost 3 bases to trimming and J lost 7 bases, with 13 bases between them. Germline-derived CDR1 and CDR2 are SGHRS and YFSETQ. The CDR3 region has the DNA TGCGCCAGCAGCTCTATGGCCTCGGGGACCCAGTACTTC. Translation gives CASSSMASGTQYF.

The chain carries TRBV28 and TRBJ2-2, with D possibly matching TRBD2 (6 bases). CDR3 length equals 14 residues. Germline CDR1 reads MDHEN; CDR2 reads SYDVKM. V was pared by 5 bases and J by 3 bases, with 10 bases between. The CDR3 coding sequence is TGTGCCAGCAGTGCGGGACGGTACACCGGGGAGCTGTTTTTT. As protein: CASSAGRYTGELFF.

The chain couples TRBV27 to TRBJ2-1; 10 bases match TRBD2. In germline, CDR1 is MNHEY, CDR2 SMNVEV (reference sequence). CDR3 length: 14 amino acids. The junction had 5 bases not matched to a gene; V was cut back by 5 bases and J by 7 bases. CDR3 in amino acids: CASSPSTSGNEQFF. The DNA of the CDR3 is TGTGCCAGCAGTCCATCGACTAGCGGGAATGAGCAGTTCTTC.